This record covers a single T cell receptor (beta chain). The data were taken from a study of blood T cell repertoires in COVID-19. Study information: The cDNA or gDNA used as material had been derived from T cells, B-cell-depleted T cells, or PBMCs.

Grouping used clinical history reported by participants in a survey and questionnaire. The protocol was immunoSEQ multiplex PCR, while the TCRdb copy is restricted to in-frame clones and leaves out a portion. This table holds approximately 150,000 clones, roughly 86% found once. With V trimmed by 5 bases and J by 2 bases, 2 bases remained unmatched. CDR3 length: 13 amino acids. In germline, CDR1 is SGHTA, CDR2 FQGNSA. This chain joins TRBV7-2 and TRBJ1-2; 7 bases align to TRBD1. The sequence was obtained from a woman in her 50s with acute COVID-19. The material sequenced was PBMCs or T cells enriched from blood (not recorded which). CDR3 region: CASSAGQNYGYTF. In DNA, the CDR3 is TGTGCCAGCAGCGCGGGACAGAACTATGGCTACACCTTC.